The text below deals with one T cell receptor (beta chain). After re-calling the 5' RACE reads, TCRdb lists one entry per CDR3 protein, DNA absent. The sample features about 460,000 distinct CDR3 sequences, with more than 1.4% in its top ten. This sample stems from a study of T cells expressing NK-cell markers. The germline V gene has CDR1 SQVTM and CDR2 ANQGSEA. The CDR3 spans 12 residues. The chain is built from TRBV29-1 and TRBJ2-1; TCRdb outputs TRBD1, but without DNA this stays unchecked. The sequence derives from a woman between 50 and 59 years old in good health. The specimen sequenced was blood T cells: a sorted CD56 or NKG2C T cell subset, CD4+ or CD8+ T cells, or bulk PBMC T cells (not recorded which). The CDR3 reads CSVAEGRSEQFF.